This TCR beta chain originates from a study of blood T cell repertoires in COVID-19. Background on the study: PBMCs, B-cell-depleted T cells, or T cells provided the cDNA or gDNA that made up the material.

In germline, CDR1 is MDHEN, CDR2 SYDVKM. CDR3 length equals 15 residues. V lost 7 bases, J lost 0 bases, and 6 bases stayed unmatched. As originally analysed: Researchers report that nucleated cell counts were estimated from reference gene primer amplification. Assay: immunoSEQ multiplex PCR; the TCRdb copy retains only in-frame clones and omits some. V and J calls and clone size come straight from that table; D and trimming were deduced from the DNA. The sample shows over 140,000 clones, about four fifths of them seen only once. The specimen was peripheral blood. V gene TRBV28 combines with J gene TRBJ2-4, with 7 bases fitting TRBD1. This TCR derives from a woman aged 55-69 years with acute or convalescent COVID-19. CDR3 DNA sequence: TGTGCCAGCACCACTACAGGGGTAGCCAAAAACATTCAGTACTTC. Translating gives CASTTTGVAKNIQYF. Full variable domain (rest looked up from reference TRBV28 and TRBJ2-4): DVKVTQSSRYLVKRTGEKVFLECVQDMDHENMFWYRQDPGLGLRLIYFSYDVKMKEKGDIPEGYSVSREKKERFSLILESASTNQTSMYLCASTTTGVAKNIQYFGAGTRLSVL.